One sample yielded the 13 T cell receptor beta chains listed below, sequenced in a study of Graves' ophthalmopathy and Graves' hyperthyroidism. The authors amplified TCR beta CDR3 regions from RNA transcripts. First-round RT-PCR used HTBI primers; second-round multiplex PCR followed. TCRdb itself ran the multiplex PCR reads through MiXCR, one entry per CDR3 protein. Among fewer than 400,000 distinct CDR3 sequences listed, 15% to 20% were seen once. The sample consisted of peripheral blood. The origin of the receptors is a woman between 18 and 30 years old with Graves' ophthalmopathy.

In this sample, this clonotype turned up many times. This sequence joins TRBV6-2 or TRBV6-3 and TRBJ2-7; perhaps TRBD1 as D (6 bases). This CDR3 is 15 amino acids long. From germline, CDR1 is MNHEY and CDR2 SVGEGT. Trimming shortened V by 0 bases and J by 3 bases, and 12 bases separated the two germline ends. CDR3 bases: TGTGCCAGCAGTTACTCGGACGCAGGGGACTACGAGCAGTACTTC. It is translated as CASSYSDAGDYEQYF.

This clonotype was recorded at least ten times. The chain couples TRBV27 to TRBJ1-6, with D maybe TRBD1 (6 bases). Germline CDR1 is MNHEY and CDR2 is SMNVEV (reference sequence). The CDR3 sequence is 18 residues long. V was trimmed by 3 bases and J by 0 bases, leaving 15 bases between them. The CDR3 bases are TGTGCCAGCAGTTTTAGGGGGACGGGGAGCTCCTATAATTCACCCCTCCACTTT. Translating it yields CASSFRGTGSSYNSPLHF.

This clonotype appeared many times. J is TRBJ1-1 and V is TRBV7-2, with D unresolved. The CDR3 length is 14 residues. Germline-derived CDR1 and CDR2 are SGHTA and FQGNSA. V lost 0 bases to trimming and J lost 3 bases, with 8 bases between them. CDR3 protein: CASSLAREDTEAFF. The CDR3 nucleotides are TGTGCCAGCAGCTTAGCTAGGGAGGACACTGAAGCTTTCTTT.

This clonotype has at least ten counts. The chain has TRBV12-3 or TRBV12-4 and TRBJ1-2; D is perhaps TRBD1 (6 bases). The CDR3 consists of 16 residues. V shed 1 base and J shed 1 base, with 13 bases lying between them. This CDR3 is CASSLETGYYNYGYTF. The CDR3 DNA sequence: TGTGCCAGCAGTTTAGAAACAGGGTACTATAACTATGGCTACACCTTC.

This clonotype has ten or more counts. The chain recombines TRBV20-1 with TRBJ2-6, with TRBD2 matching 10 bases. This CDR3 has 16 residues. CDR1 is DFQATT, CDR2 SNEGSKA, per germline (reference sequence). The junction had 4 bases not matched to a gene; V was cut back by 3 bases and J by 2 bases. The CDR3, as DNA: TGCAGTGCTAGTATGCTAGCGGGAGCTGGGGCCAACGTCCTGACTTTC. Its translation: CSASMLAGAGANVLTF.

At least ten counts were recorded for this clonotype. This chain links TRBV27 with TRBJ2-7; no reliable D call. The germline gives CDR1 MNHEY, CDR2 SMNVEV (reference sequence). The CDR3 has 15 amino acids. V was trimmed by 5 bases and J by 0 bases, leaving 14 bases between them. The CDR3 coding sequence is TGTGCCAGCAGTCCACGGGTCTGGAACTCCTACGAGCAGTACTTC. Residues: CASSPRVWNSYEQYF.

The chain links TRBV6-5 to TRBJ1-2, with TRBD1 matching 10 bases. Germline V gives CDR1 MNHEY, CDR2 SVGAGI. V dropped 0 bases and J dropped 4; count of bases not matched to a gene: 8. This CDR3 comprises 17 residues. The CDR3 DNA reads TGTGCCAGCAGTTACTCGAGGACAGGGGGAGGGGGCTATGGCTACACCTTC. Encoded protein: CASSYSRTGGGGYGYTF.

This clonotype was counted ten times or more. CDR3 residues: CASSLLDRGDTEAFF. The DNA of the CDR3 is TGTGCCAGCAGTTTACTGGACAGAGGGGACACTGAAGCTTTCTTT. The chain has TRBV28 and TRBJ1-1; possibly TRBD1 for D (6 bases). This CDR3 has 15 residues. From germline, CDR1 is MDHEN and CDR2 SYDVKM. Trimming removed 2 bases from V and 3 bases from J, with 13 bases in between.

This clonotype was detected ten times or more. The rearrangement links TRBV29-1 to TRBJ2-7, with TRBD1 as a possible D gene (6 bases). V gave up 4 bases and J gave up 2 bases, with 12 bases separating them. Germline lookup yields CDR1 SQVTM and CDR2 ANQGSEA. The CDR3 loop spans 13 amino acids. CDR3: CSVVNRDTYEQYF. The CDR3 DNA sequence: TGCAGCGTTGTAAACAGGGATACCTACGAGCAGTACTTC.

This clonotype was seen repeatedly, ten times or more. V gene TRBV7-8 combines with J gene TRBJ1-2; D is possibly TRBD1 (5 bases). The CDR3 covers 14 residues. V was shortened by 7 bases and J by 2 bases, with 14 bases between the two germline ends. Germline V gene lookup returns CDR1 SGHVS and CDR2 FQNEAQ. CDR3 in amino acids: CASTQGFLNYGYTF. The CDR3 DNA is TGTGCCAGCACGCAGGGCTTTTTAAACTATGGCTACACCTTC. Drawing the rest from reference TRBV7-8 and TRBJ1-2, the complete variable domain is GAGVSQSPRYKVAKRGQDVALRCDPISGHVSLFWYQQALGQGPEFLTYFQNEAQLDKSGLPSDRFFAERPEGSVSTLKIQRTQQEDSAVYLCASTQGFLNYGYTFGSGTRLTVV.

This clonotype was detected ten times or more. The chain links TRBV27 to TRBJ1-5; possibly TRBD1 for D (6 bases). The CDR3 is 14 residues long. CDR1 and CDR2 from the germline V gene are MNHEY and SMNVEV (reference sequence). The germline V and J ends were trimmed by 3 bases and 4 bases, with 10 bases remaining between them. The CDR3 is CASSFQGHNQPQHF. The CDR3 DNA is TGTGCCAGCAGTTTCCAGGGGCATAATCAGCCCCAGCATTTT.

This clonotype was found many times. This CDR3 is CSVEAGHTYEQYF. The CDR3, as DNA: TGCAGCGTTGAGGCGGGACATACCTACGAGCAGTACTTC. The chain employs TRBV29-1 and TRBJ2-7, with D possibly being TRBD1 or TRBD2 (6 bases each). Between the trimmed V and J ends, which lost 3 bases and 2 bases, there was a span of 11 bases. Germline CDR1 and CDR2: SQVTM and ANQGSEA. The CDR3 is 13 amino acids.

This clonotype was counted many times. The chain couples TRBV28 to TRBJ2-7, with D unresolved. The length of the CDR3 is 13 residues. V was cut by 5 bases and J by 2 bases, with 10 bases left in between. Germline lookup yields CDR1 MDHEN and CDR2 SYDVKM. The CDR3 is CASSPIQAYEQYF. Here the CDR3 DNA reads TGTGCCAGCAGTCCCATTCAGGCCTACGAGCAGTACTTC.